The 22 T cell receptor beta chains presented below share a single source sample, sequenced in a study of cytomegalovirus exposure and HLA in healthy donors. PCR used 60 Vbeta primers and 13 Jbeta primers. TCRdb keeps only in-frame clones here, not all; method: immunoSEQ multiplex PCR. Of roughly 100,000 clones listed, approximately 76% are singletons. Sequencing used PBMCs. These TCRs come from a woman aged 18-35 years in good health and CMV-seropositive.

This clone was seen a handful of times. The V and J genes are TRBV5-5 and TRBJ1-3; maybe TRBD1 (6 bases). Germline assignment: CDR1 SGHKS and CDR2 YYEKEE (reference sequence). V lost 0 bases, J lost 6 bases, and 10 bases lay in between. The CDR3 covers 14 residues. This chain's CDR3 is CASSLDRVANTIYF. The CDR3, as DNA: TGTGCCAGCAGCTTGGACAGGGTTGCAAACACCATATATTTT.

This clone appeared a few times. DNA of the CDR3: TGTGCCAGTAGCGGACAGGGCAGTCAGCCCCAGCATTTT. This encodes CASSGQGSQPQHF. The chain is built from TRBV19 and TRBJ1-5, with 8 bases matching TRBD1. V shed 6 bases, J shed 6 bases, and the junction held 4 bases outside the gene matches. Germline values: CDR1 LNHDA, CDR2 SQIVND (reference sequence). The CDR3 covers 13 residues.

The V gene is TRBV5-1, the J gene TRBJ2-7; weak D call: TRBD2 (6 bases). The germline V gene has CDR1 SGHRS and CDR2 YFSETQ. V lost 3 bases, J lost 0 bases, and 10 bases lay in between. CDR3 length: 14 residues. CDR3 bases: TGCGCCAGCAGCTCTCGGGGGAGCTCCTACGAGCAGTACTTC. This translates into CASSSRGSSYEQYF.

This clone was recorded a few times. The gene calls are TRBV5-8 and TRBJ2-1; D unresolved. The germline V gene has CDR1 SGHTS and CDR2 YDEGEE. V gave up 2 bases and J gave up 4 bases, with 13 bases separating them. CDR3 length: 15 amino acids. The CDR3 region has the DNA TGTGCCAGCAGCTTTTCGGGTGCGAGATACAATGAGCAGTTCTTC. Translation gives CASSFSGARYNEQFF.

V and J are TRBV13 and TRBJ2-3; 7 nucleotides line up with TRBD2. With V trimmed by 5 bases and J by 2 bases, 10 bases remained unmatched. This CDR3 spans 16 amino acids. Germline CDR1 is PRHDT and CDR2 is FYEKMQ (reference sequence). The CDR3 protein is CASSPRGLADTDTQYF. The CDR3 nucleotides are TGTGCCAGCAGCCCCCGTGGGCTAGCGGACACAGATACGCAGTATTTT.

The chain employs TRBV5-4 and TRBJ2-7, with 8 nucleotides matching TRBD2. Germline assignment: CDR1 SGHNT and CDR2 YYREEE (reference sequence). J was trimmed by 2 bases and V by 5 bases; bases with no gene match: 9. CDR3 length: 15 amino acids. CDR3 sequence reads: CASSPVAGPAYEQYF. The CDR3 region has the DNA TGTGCCAGCAGTCCCGTAGCGGGGCCCGCCTACGAGCAGTACTTC.

This clone was counted only a few times. This rearrangement joins TRBV5-1 to TRBJ1-1; D might be TRBD1 (6 bases). The length of the CDR3 is 14 residues. The germline V and J ends were trimmed by 4 bases and 1 base, with 11 bases remaining between them. CDR1 SGHRS and CDR2 YFSETQ come from the germline V gene. The CDR3 spells CASSQGQTNTEAFF. DNA of the CDR3: TGCGCCAGCAGCCAAGGACAGACGAACACTGAAGCTTTCTTT.

This clone was seen just once. The chain couples TRBV5-4 to TRBJ2-5; TRBD2 might be the D (6 bases). Germline assignment: CDR1 SGHNT and CDR2 YYREEE (reference sequence). The CDR3 covers 15 residues. The V end lost 5 bases, the J end lost 5 bases, and 19 bases lay between the germline ends. The CDR3 is CASSREGRSVETQYF. The DNA for the CDR3 is TGTGCCAGCAGTCGCGAGGGGAGGTCGGTGGAGACCCAGTACTTC.

This chain uses TRBV6-1 with TRBJ1-1; the match to TRBD1 covers 8 bases. The CDR3 is 14 amino acids. Germline values: CDR1 MNHNS, CDR2 SASEGT. V shed 5 bases and J 1 base; nucleotides not matched to a gene: 3. The CDR3 DNA follows: TGTGCCAGCAGTACGGACAGGGCGAACACTGAAGCTTTCTTT. Translation gives CASSTDRANTEAFF.

The chain joins TRBV5-1 to TRBJ2-7; D is possibly TRBD2 (6 bases). The length of the CDR3 is 15 residues. Germline CDR1 SGHRS, CDR2 YFSETQ. With 0 bases removed from V and 1 base from J, the gap between germline ends came to 11 bases. The chain's CDR3 is CASSLVGEASYEQYF. For the CDR3, the DNA is TGCGCCAGCAGCTTGGTCGGGGAGGCTTCCTACGAGCAGTACTTC.

This clone was detected once. The chain recombines TRBV14 with TRBJ1-6; no clear D gene. CDR1 is SGHDN, CDR2 FVKESK, per germline. With 4 bases removed from V and 7 bases from J, the gap between germline ends came to 11 bases. This CDR3 is 14 amino acids long. CDR3 amino acids: CASSLLAENSPLHF. CDR3 coding DNA: TGTGCCAGCAGCCTGCTGGCGGAGAATTCACCCCTCCACTTT.

This clone was seen only once. V is TRBV5-4 and J is TRBJ2-5; no definite D call. This CDR3 has 14 residues. CDR1 is SGHNT, CDR2 YYREEE, per germline (reference sequence). Trimming cost V 0 bases and J 2 bases, with 8 bases left between them. CDR3 residues: CASSLETDQETQYF. Here the CDR3 DNA reads TGTGCCAGCAGCTTGGAGACTGATCAAGAGACCCAGTACTTC.

V gene TRBV7-8 combines with J gene TRBJ2-7, with 8 bases that match TRBD2. The CDR3 is 16 residues long. The J segment lost 2 bases and the V segment lost 2 bases, leaving 8 bases of the junction unmatched. The V gene's germline CDR1 is SGHVS and CDR2 FQNEAQ. CDR3 DNA: TGTGCCAGCAGCTTACCGGTGGGACTAGGGACCTACGAGCAGTACTTC. This translates into CASSLPVGLGTYEQYF.

The chain combines TRBV6-5 with TRBJ2-3; D may be TRBD2 (7 bases). The germline V and J ends were trimmed by 2 bases and 6 bases, with 15 bases remaining between them. CDR3 length: 15 amino acids. Germline V gives CDR1 MNHEY, CDR2 SVGAGI. Here the CDR3 DNA reads TGTGCCAGCAGTTACCGGGGGCGGGAGTGGGATACGCAGTATTTT. It specifies CASSYRGREWDTQYF.

V is TRBV5-8 and J is TRBJ1-1, with D possibly being TRBD1 (6 bases). The CDR3 is 17 residues long. Trimming removed 4 bases at V and 0 bases at J, with 19 bases between. Germline CDR1 reads SGHTS; CDR2 reads YDEGEE. The CDR3 reads CASSPISRGTMNTEAFF. As DNA, the CDR3 is TGTGCCAGCAGCCCCATCAGTAGGGGGACCATGAACACTGAAGCTTTCTTT.

The table lists this clone with a count of one. This chain uses TRBV5-4 with TRBJ2-7; possibly TRBD1 for D (5 bases). The CDR3 has 14 residues. V lost 0 bases to trimming and J lost 2 bases, with 9 bases between them. Per germline, CDR1 SGHNT and CDR2 YYREEE (reference sequence). DNA for the CDR3: TGTGCCAGCAGCTTGGGGGGCAGAACCTACGAGCAGTACTTC. It yields the protein CASSLGGRTYEQYF.

This clone was counted between two and nine times. The chain couples TRBV27 to TRBJ2-7; TRBD2 agrees at 7 bases. In germline, CDR1 is MNHEY, CDR2 SMNVEV (reference sequence). CDR3 size: 12 residues. V lost 6 bases to trimming and J lost 3 bases; unmatched junction nucleotides: 2. The CDR3 region has the DNA TGTGCCAGCAGGAGCGGGAACTACGAGCAGTACTTC. Protein product: CASRSGNYEQYF.

The chain carries TRBV5-1 and TRBJ2-2; TRBD2 might be the D (6 bases). V shed 0 bases and J shed 2 bases, with 11 bases lying between them. CDR3 size: 16 residues. Germline V lookup: CDR1 SGHRS, CDR2 YFSETQ. CDR3 in amino acids: CASSLAVAANTGELFF. The CDR3 DNA reads TGCGCCAGCAGCTTGGCAGTAGCGGCTAACACCGGGGAGCTGTTTTTT.

The V gene is TRBV9, the J gene TRBJ2-5, with TRBD2 matching over 10 bases. The germline gives CDR1 SGDLS, CDR2 YYNGEE. J was trimmed by 5 bases and V by 0 bases; bases with no gene match: 1. There are 14 residues in the CDR3. CDR3 in DNA: TGTGCCAGCAGCGTAGGACTAGCGGGCGAGACCCAGTACTTC. The encoded protein is CASSVGLAGETQYF.

The V and J genes are TRBV5-1 and TRBJ2-1; TRBD2 aligns across 9 bases. V shed 4 bases and J 13 bases; nucleotides not matched to a gene: 12. The germline CDR1 and CDR2 sequences are SGHRS and YFSETQ. This CDR3 region has 14 residues. CDR3 protein: CASSDGASGVVQFF. The DNA of the CDR3 is TGCGCCAGCAGCGACGGGGCTAGCGGGGTGGTCCAGTTCTTC. The full variable domain, rest sourced from reference TRBV5-1 and TRBJ2-1, is KAGVTQTPRYLIKTRGQQVTLSCSPISGHRSVSWYQQTPGQGLQFLFEYFSETQRNKGNFPGRFSGRQFSNSRSEMNVSTLELGDSALYLCASSDGASGVVQFFGPGTRLTVL.

This chain links TRBV5-4 with TRBJ1-1; no clear D gene. The CDR3 sequence is 13 residues long. The V end was cut by 1 base, the J end by 6 bases, with 10 bases between. Germline CDR1 and CDR2: SGHNT and YYREEE (reference sequence). The CDR3, as DNA: TGTGCCAGCAGCTTGATCAGCGACGCTGAAGCTTTCTTT. It is translated as CASSLISDAEAFF.

The J gene is TRBJ2-1, the V gene TRBV9; a weak D match, TRBD2 (7 bases). The germline V gene encodes CDR1 SGDLS and CDR2 YYNGEE. V was trimmed by 5 bases and J by 1 base, leaving 10 bases between them. This CDR3 contains 14 residues. CDR3 residues: CASSAGASYNEQFF. The CDR3 DNA is TGTGCCAGCAGTGCGGGGGCATCCTACAATGAGCAGTTCTTC.